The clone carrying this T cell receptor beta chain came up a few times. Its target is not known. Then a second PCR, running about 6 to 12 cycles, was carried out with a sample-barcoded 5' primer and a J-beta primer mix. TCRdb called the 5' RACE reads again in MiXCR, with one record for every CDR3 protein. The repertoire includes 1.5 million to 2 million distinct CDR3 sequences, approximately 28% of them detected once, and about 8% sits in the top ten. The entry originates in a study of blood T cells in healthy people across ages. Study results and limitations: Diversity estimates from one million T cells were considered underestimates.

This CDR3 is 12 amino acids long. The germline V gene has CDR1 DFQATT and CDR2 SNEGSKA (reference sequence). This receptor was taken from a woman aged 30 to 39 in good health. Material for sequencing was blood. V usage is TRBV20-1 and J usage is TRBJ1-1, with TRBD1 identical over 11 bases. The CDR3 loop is CSPGQGEPEAFF. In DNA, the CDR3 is TGCAGCCCGGGACAGGGGGAGCCTGAAGCTTTCTTT.